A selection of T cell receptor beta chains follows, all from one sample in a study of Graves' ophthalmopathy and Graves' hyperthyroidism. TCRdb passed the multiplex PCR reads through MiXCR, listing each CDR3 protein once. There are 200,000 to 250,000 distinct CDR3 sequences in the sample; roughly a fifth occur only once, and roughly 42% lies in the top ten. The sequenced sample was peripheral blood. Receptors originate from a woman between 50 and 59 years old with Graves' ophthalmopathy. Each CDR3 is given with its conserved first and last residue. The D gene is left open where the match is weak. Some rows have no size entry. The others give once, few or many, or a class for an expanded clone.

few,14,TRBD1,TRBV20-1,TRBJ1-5,TGCAGTGTCCAATCCGGGACAGGGCATCAGCCCCAGCATTTT,CSVQSGTGHQPQHF
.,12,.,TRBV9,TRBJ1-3,TGTGCCAGCGGGCGCTCTGGAAACACCATATATTTT,CASGRSGNTIYF
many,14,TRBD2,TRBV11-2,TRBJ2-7,TGTGCCAGCAAAGGGCTAGCGGGAAGAAGGGAGCAGTACTTC,CASKGLAGRREQYF
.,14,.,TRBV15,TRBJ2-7,TGTGCCACCAGCAAGCGGAGCCGCTCCTACGAGCAGTACTTC,CATSKRSRSYEQYF
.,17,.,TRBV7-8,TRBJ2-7,TGTGCCAGCAGCTTAGGTGGGGGTAGGGACAACCCCTACGAGCAGTACTTC,CASSLGGGRDNPYEQYF
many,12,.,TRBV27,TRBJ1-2,TGTGCCAGCAGTTCTCAGGGGTATGGCTACACCTTC,CASSSQGYGYTF
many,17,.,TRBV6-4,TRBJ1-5,TGTGCCAGCAGTGGTCCATACGTACAGGGAAGACATCAGCCCCAGCATTTT,CASSGPYVQGRHQPQHF
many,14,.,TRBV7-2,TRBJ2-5,TGTGCCAGCAGCTTAGTCGCAGCCCTTGAGACCCAGTACTTC,CASSLVAALETQYF
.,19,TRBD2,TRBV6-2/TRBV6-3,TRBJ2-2,TGTGCCAGCTCACCCAACCTTTTCCGACTAGCCTCGAACACCGGGGAGCTGTTTTTT,CASSPNLFRLASNTGELFF
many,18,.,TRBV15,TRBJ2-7,TGTGCCACCAGCAGAGATAAATCCGAAAGGGATCTGACCTACGAGCAGTACTTC,CATSRDKSERDLTYEQYF
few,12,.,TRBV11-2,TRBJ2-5,TGTGCCAGCAGCTTACAGTGGGAGACCCAGTACTTC,CASSLQWETQYF
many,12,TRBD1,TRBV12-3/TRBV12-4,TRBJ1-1,TGTGCCAGCGCCACCGGGACAGGGGAAGCTTTCTTT,CASATGTGEAFF
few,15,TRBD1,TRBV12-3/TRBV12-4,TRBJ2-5,TGTGCCAGCAGTTTATCCCGGGACAGCCTTGGTACCCAGTACTTC,CASSLSRDSLGTQYF
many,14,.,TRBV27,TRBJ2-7,TGTGCCAGCAGTTTCACAGCAAACTCCTACGAGCAGTACTTC,CASSFTANSYEQYF
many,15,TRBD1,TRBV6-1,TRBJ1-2,TGTGCCAGCAGTGAAGGACGACAGGGCGGCTATGGCTACACCTTC,CASSEGRQGGYGYTF
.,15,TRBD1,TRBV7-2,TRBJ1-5,TGTGCCAGCAGCCCAACAGGGGCGCTGATTCAGCCCCAGCATTTT,CASSPTGALIQPQHF
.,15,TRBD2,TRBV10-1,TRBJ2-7,TGCGCCAGCAGTGAATTGGGCGGGAGTAAGGACGAGCAGTACTTC,CASSELGGSKDEQYF
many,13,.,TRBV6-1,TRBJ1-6,TGTGCCAGCAGCACAGGGCCAAGTTCACCCCTCCACTTT,CASSTGPSSPLHF
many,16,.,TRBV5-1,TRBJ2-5,TGCGCCAGCAGCTTCCTCCCGGGAGATGGGCAAGAGACCCAGTACTTC,CASSFLPGDGQETQYF
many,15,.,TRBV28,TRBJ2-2,TGTGCCAGCAAGAAGGGGGATTTGGACACCGGGGAGCTGTTTTTT,CASKKGDLDTGELFF
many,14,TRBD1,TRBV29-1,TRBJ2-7,TGCAGCGTCGTCCCCGGGACAGGGACGGTAGAGCAGTACTTC,CSVVPGTGTVEQYF
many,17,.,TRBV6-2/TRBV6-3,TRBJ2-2,TGTGCCAGCAGCGGACCAGGTGGGCGGCCGTGGACCGGGGAGCTGTTTTTT,CASSGPGGRPWTGELFF
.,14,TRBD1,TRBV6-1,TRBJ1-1,TGTGCCAGCAGTAGGAAGACAGGGGGGACTGAAGCTTTCTTT,CASSRKTGGTEAFF
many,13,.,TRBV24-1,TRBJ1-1,TGTGCCTCAAGCGGGGGGGCTGGCACTGAAGCTTTCTTT,CASSGGAGTEAFF
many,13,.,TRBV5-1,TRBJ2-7,TGCGCCAGCAGCTTGGAAGGGCAGTGGGAGCAGTACTTC,CASSLEGQWEQYF
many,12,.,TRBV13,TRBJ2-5,TGTGCCAGTAGTCGGGTCCAAGAGACCCAGTACTTC,CASSRVQETQYF
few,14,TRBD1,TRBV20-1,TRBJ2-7,TGCAGTGCTAGGGCGACAGGGGGTATCCACGAGCAGTACTTC,CSARATGGIHEQYF
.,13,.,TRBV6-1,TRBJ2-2,TGTGCTCTAGGGGTAGCGAACACCGGGGAGCTGTTTTTT,CALGVANTGELFF
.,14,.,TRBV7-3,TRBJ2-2,TGTGCCAGCAAATTAGGCCACAACACCGGGGAGCTGTTTTTT,CASKLGHNTGELFF
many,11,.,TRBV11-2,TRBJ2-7,TGTGCCAGCAGCTCTTACACGGGACGGAACTTC,CASSSYTGRNF
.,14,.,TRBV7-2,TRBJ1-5,TGTGCCAGCAGCGTCGACGGAATCAATCAGCCCCAGCATTTT,CASSVDGINQPQHF
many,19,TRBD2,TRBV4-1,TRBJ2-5,TGCGCCAGCAGCCAATCGCTCTGGGAGGGCCGGGTCAGTCAGGAGACCCAGTACTTC,CASSQSLWEGRVSQETQYF
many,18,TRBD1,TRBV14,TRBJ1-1,TGTGCCAGCAGCCAAAAAACAGGGGAATCAGGCATGAACACTGAAGCTTTCTTT,CASSQKTGESGMNTEAFF
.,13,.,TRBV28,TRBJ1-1,TGTGCCAGCAGGGGGCGGGGGGGACGTGAAGCTTTCTTT,CASRGRGGREAFF
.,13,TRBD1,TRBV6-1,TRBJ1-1,TGTGCCATTCGACAGGGCGTGAACACTGAAGCTTTCTTT,CAIRQGVNTEAFF
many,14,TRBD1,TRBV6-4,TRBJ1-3,TGTGCCAGCAGGGCGGACAGGTTGGGAAACACCATATATTTT,CASRADRLGNTIYF
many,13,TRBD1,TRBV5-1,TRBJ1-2,TGCGCCAGCAGCTTTACAGGGGAGTATGGCTACACCTTC,CASSFTGEYGYTF
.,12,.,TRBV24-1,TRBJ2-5,TGTGCCACCGGAGCCGGGGGCGAGACCCAGTACTTC,CATGAGGETQYF
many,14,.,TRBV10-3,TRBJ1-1,TGTGCCATCAGTGCACAGGGCGTGAACACTGAAGCTTTCTTT,CAISAQGVNTEAFF
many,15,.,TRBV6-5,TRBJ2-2,TGTGCCAGCGGCTACCCGCGATCGAACACCGGGGAGCTGTTTTTT,CASGYPRSNTGELFF
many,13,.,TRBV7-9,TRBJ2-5,TGTGCCAGCAGCTCCCCCGGCTGGGAGACCCAGTACTTC,CASSSPGWETQYF
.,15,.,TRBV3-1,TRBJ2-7,TGTGCCAGCAGCCGCCCTGACCATCCCCCCTACGAGCAGTACTTC,CASSRPDHPPYEQYF
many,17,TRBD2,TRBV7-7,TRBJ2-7,TGTGCTAGCAGCTTAGTGTTTATGTGCGGGAGGACCAACGAGCAGTACTTC,CASSLVFMCGRTNEQYF